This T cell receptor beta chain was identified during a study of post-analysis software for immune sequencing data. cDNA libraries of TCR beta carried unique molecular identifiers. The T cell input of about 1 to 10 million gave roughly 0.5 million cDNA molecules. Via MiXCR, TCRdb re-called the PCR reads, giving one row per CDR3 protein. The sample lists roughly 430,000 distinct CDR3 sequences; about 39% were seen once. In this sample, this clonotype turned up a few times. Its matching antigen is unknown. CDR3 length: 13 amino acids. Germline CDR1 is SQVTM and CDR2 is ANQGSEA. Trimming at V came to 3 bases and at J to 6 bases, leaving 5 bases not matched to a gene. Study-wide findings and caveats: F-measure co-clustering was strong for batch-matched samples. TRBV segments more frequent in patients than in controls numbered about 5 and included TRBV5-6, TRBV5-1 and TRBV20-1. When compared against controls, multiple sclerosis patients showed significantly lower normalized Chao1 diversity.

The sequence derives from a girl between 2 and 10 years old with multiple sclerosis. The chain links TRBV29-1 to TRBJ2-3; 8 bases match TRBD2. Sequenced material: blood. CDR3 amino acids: CSVDGGRRDTQYF. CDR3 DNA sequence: TGCAGCGTTGATGGCGGGAGGAGGGATACGCAGTATTTT.